Listed below are T cell receptor beta chains from one sample, sequenced in a study of a mutant IDH1 vaccine in newly diagnosed glioma. Sequencing was performed with immunoSEQ multiplex PCR; in TCRdb, only in-frame clones are kept and a portion is missing. The table shows approximately 82,000 clones, with approximately 85% occurring only once. These receptors lack a known antigen. The input for sequencing was PBMCs, taken from a glioma patient whose treatment included an IDH1 peptide vaccine. The source is a woman between 45 and 65 years old with glioma. CDR3s include the opening cysteine and the closing phenylalanine or tryptophan. A D gene is named only where the DNA matches it firmly. Expanded clones get a size class; other rows say once, few or many, or leave the size out.

abundance,v_gene,d_gene,j_gene,CDR3aa,CDR3nt
-,TRBV9,TRBD2,TRBJ2-2,CASSVGLEVTGELFF,TGTGCCAGCAGCGTGGGACTAGAGGTGACCGGGGAGCTGTTTTTT
-,TRBV7-9,TRBD1,TRBJ1-4,CASSPGQGATNEKLFF,TGTGCCAGCAGCCCCGGACAGGGGGCAACTAATGAAAAACTGTTTTTT
-,TRBV19,-,TRBJ1-2,CASSMARNQVGYTF,TGTGCCAGTAGTATGGCCAGGAATCAAGTTGGCTACACCTTC
once,TRBV25-1,TRBD2,TRBJ2-3,CASRGGESAADTQYF,TGTGCCAGCAGGGGGGGGGAATCAGCAGCAGATACGCAGTATTTT
-,TRBV10-3,-,TRBJ1-6,CAISEILTPGYSPLHF,TGTGCCATCAGTGAAATCCTGACTCCCGGTTATTCACCCCTCCACTTT
-,TRBV5-1,-,TRBJ2-7,CASSGTTGGGEQYF,TGCGCCAGCAGCGGAACGACAGGCGGCGGCGAGCAGTACTTC
-,TRBV6-1,TRBD2,TRBJ2-7,CASMLYSGAPYEQYF,TGTGCCAGCATGCTGTACAGCGGGGCTCCCTACGAGCAGTACTTC
once,TRBV5-1,-,TRBJ1-1,CASSFAEPNTEAFF,TGCGCCAGCAGCTTCGCAGAGCCCAACACTGAAGCTTTCTTT
-,TRBV6-1,-,TRBJ1-4,CASSEAGVGNEKLFF,TGTGCCAGCAGTGAAGCGGGGGTCGGGAATGAAAAACTGTTTTTT
-,TRBV27,TRBD1,TRBJ1-5,CASSLVGQGLNQPQHF,TGTGCCAGCAGTTTAGTCGGACAGGGCCTGAATCAGCCCCAGCATTTT
once,TRBV7-8,-,TRBJ2-7,CASSFRPTYEQYF,TGTGCCAGCAGCTTTAGACCCACCTACGAGCAGTACTTC
-,TRBV6-5,-,TRBJ2-2,CASSYSIGTGELFF,TGTGCCAGCAGTTACTCGATCGGGACCGGGGAGCTGTTTTTT
-,TRBV11-2,-,TRBJ2-5,CASSSPKTQYF,TGTGCCAGCAGCTCCCCTAAGACCCAGTACTTC
few,TRBV4-1,-,TRBJ1-5,CASSVGRGLREPQHF,TGCGCCAGCAGCGTCGGGAGGGGGTTACGTGAGCCCCAGCATTTT
-,TRBV2,-,TRBJ2-7,CASSSGTLYEQYF,TGTGCCAGCAGTTCCGGGACACTCTACGAGCAGTACTTC
-,TRBV27,-,TRBJ1-5,CASSRDRSNQPQHF,TGTGCCAGCAGCCGCGACCGTTCCAATCAGCCCCAGCATTTT
-,TRBV4-1,-,TRBJ2-3,CASSQDYLDETSTDTQYF,TGCGCCAGCAGCCAAGATTATCTGGACGAGACTAGCACAGATACGCAGTATTTT
-,TRBV19,TRBD2,TRBJ2-7,CASSDSGDSYEQYF,TGTGCCAGTAGTGACAGCGGGGACTCCTACGAGCAGTACTTC
-,TRBV11-2,TRBD1,TRBJ1-5,CASSRGQDQPQHF,TGTGCCAGCAGCAGGGGGCAGGATCAGCCCCAGCATTTT
-,TRBV18,TRBD1,TRBJ2-1,CASSPRGGDRVGEQFF,TGTGCCAGCTCACCAAGGGGCGGGGACAGGGTTGGTGAGCAGTTCTTC
-,TRBV30,-,TRBJ1-3,CAWKKTGNTIYF,TGTGCCTGGAAGAAAACTGGAAACACCATATATTTT
-,TRBV7-9,TRBD2,TRBJ2-3,CASSLRLAGGRDTQYF,TGTGCCAGCAGCCTCAGACTAGCGGGAGGGCGAGATACGCAGTATTTT
once,TRBV9,-,TRBJ2-5,CASNLWGREVETQYF,TGTGCCAGCAACCTTTGGGGAAGGGAGGTTGAGACCCAGTACTTC
few,TRBV5-1,-,TRBJ1-1,CASSLAGAGTEAFF,TGCGCCAGCAGCTTAGCAGGGGCGGGCACTGAAGCTTTCTTT
-,TRBV2,-,TRBJ1-5,CASSVWGSNQPQHF,TGTGCCAGCAGTGTATGGGGGTCCAATCAGCCCCAGCATTTT
few,TRBV29-1,-,TRBJ1-5,CSVMTRGNQPQHF,TGCAGCGTTATGACACGGGGAAATCAGCCCCAGCATTTT
-,TRBV6-4,-,TRBJ2-1,CASSDGSSSNEQFF,TGTGCCAGCAGTGACGGGAGTTCCAGCAATGAGCAGTTCTTC
-,TRBV5-4,-,TRBJ1-1,CASSLGQPMNTEAFF,TGTGCCAGCAGCTTGGGACAGCCTATGAACACTGAAGCTTTCTTT
-,TRBV6-1,-,TRBJ2-3,CASSVRLGQITDTQYF,TGTGCCAGCAGTGTAAGGCTGGGGCAAATCACAGATACGCAGTATTTT
-,TRBV27,-,TRBJ2-3,CASSWGGRGTDTQYF,TGTGCCAGCAGTTGGGGGGGGCGCGGCACAGATACGCAGTATTTT
-,TRBV6-5,-,TRBJ1-1,CASSRTRGTEAFF,TGTGCCAGCAGTAGGACCCGAGGGACTGAAGCTTTCTTT
-,TRBV7-3,TRBD2,TRBJ2-3,CASSLGGSPRTDTQYF,TGTGCCAGCAGCTTAGGCGGGAGCCCACGCACAGATACGCAGTATTTT
once,TRBV7-8,-,TRBJ2-2,CASSPSIANTGELFF,TGTGCCAGCAGCCCTAGTATCGCGAACACCGGGGAGCTGTTTTTT
-,TRBV18,TRBD2,TRBJ2-7,CASSPSGSGSSEQYF,TGTGCCAGCTCACCATCGGGTAGCGGGAGCTCCGAGCAGTACTTC
-,TRBV27,TRBD1,TRBJ1-5,CASGTGNQPQHF,TGTGCCAGCGGGACAGGGAACCAGCCCCAGCATTTT